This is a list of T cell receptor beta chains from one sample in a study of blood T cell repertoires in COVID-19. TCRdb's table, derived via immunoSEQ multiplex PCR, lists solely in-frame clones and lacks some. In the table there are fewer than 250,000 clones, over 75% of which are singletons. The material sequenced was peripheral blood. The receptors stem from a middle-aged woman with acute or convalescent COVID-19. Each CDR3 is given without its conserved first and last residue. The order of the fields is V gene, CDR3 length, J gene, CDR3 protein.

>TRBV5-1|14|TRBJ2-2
ASSRAAGADTGELF
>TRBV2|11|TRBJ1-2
ASSLGTVYGYT
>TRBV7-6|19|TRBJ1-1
ASSLVFGEGSRRVKNTEAF
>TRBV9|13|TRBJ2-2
ASGPWGGNTGELF
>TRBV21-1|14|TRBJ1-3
ASSSHNGLSGNTIY
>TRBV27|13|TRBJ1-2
ASSPRGDSLYGYT
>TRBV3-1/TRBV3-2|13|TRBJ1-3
ASSQGGSSGNTIY
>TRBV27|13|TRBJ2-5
ASSFNTGAGETQY
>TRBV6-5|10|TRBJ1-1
ASNGMNTEAF
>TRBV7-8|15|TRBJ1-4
ASSLDGRAGDNEKLF
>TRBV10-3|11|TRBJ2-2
AARGGRTGELF
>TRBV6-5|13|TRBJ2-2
ASSPLRGNTGELF
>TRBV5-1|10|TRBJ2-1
ASSVSLNEQF
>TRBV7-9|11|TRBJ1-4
ASNKLGGEKLF
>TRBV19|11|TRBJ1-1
ASKADLNTEAF
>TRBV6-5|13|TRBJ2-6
ASSPRVSGANVLT
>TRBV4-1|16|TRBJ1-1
ASSLNIRTGGRDTEAF
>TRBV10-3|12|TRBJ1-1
AIRTQDRNTEAF
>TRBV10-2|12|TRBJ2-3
ASSLLATGDTQY
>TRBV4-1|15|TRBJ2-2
ASSPLGLVGGTGELF
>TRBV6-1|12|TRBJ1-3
ASSSGQVGNTIY
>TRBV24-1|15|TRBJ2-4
ATSDSQGGVAKNIQY
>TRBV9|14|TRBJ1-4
ASSVATDAPNEKLF
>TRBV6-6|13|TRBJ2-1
ASSSGAGGRNEQF
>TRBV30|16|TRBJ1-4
AWSGSGGGVATNEKLF
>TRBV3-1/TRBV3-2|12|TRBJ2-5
ASSLYSKQETQY
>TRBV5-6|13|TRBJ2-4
ASSRGQDVKNIQY
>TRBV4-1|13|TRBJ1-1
ASSPRQEMNTEAF
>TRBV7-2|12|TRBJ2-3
ASSPIAGWDTQY
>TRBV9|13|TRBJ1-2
ASSTGGVPNYGYT
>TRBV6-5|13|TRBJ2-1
ASSYRDYPRNEQF
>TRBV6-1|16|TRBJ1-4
ASSGPGQGGVTNEKLF
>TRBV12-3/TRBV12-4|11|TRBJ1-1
ASSQQLITEAF
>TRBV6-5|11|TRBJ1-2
ASSWDRASGYT
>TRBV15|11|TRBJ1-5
ATSSPPNQPQH
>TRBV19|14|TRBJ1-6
ASRSDSRSYNSPLH
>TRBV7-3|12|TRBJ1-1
ASSLTGTGRGAF
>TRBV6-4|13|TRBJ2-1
ASSDSGGPSGEQF
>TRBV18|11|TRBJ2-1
ASSPGLNNEQF
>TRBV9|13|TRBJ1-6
ASSAGQRENSPLH
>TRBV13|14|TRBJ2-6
ASSLDVGRGANVLT
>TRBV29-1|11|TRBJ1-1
SVEGGGSTEAF